Listed here are 20 T cell receptor beta chains from one sample, sequenced in a study of low-dose radiotherapy and immunotherapy resistance in tumors. TRAV and TRBV primers primed cDNA for both TCRalpha and TCRbeta. TCRs were put through 20 PCR cycles of amplification with Phusion. A constant-region primer and the V-primer adapter served as the primer pair. One entry per CDR3 protein results from TCRdb running MiXCR on the reads. The sample lists 31,000 or so distinct CDR3 sequences; about half were seen once. As to time point: after trial treatment. Treatment here: LDRT plus nivolumab, ipilimumab, low-dose cyclophosphamide and aspirin (RACIN trial). Specimen: PBMCs, collected after low-dose radiotherapy plus immunotherapy. These TCRs come from a male donor with gallbladder cancer.

This clonotype came up a few times. The CDR3 nucleotides read TGCAGTGCTAGGGACAGGGGGCGCATCACCGGGGAGCTGTTTTTT. Protein: CSARDRGRITGELFF. The chain combines TRBV20-1 with TRBJ2-2; 11 bases agree with TRBD1. The CDR3 is made up of 15 amino acids. Germline values: CDR1 DFQATT, CDR2 SNEGSKA (reference sequence). V shed 3 bases and J 4 bases; nucleotides not matched to a gene: 4.

Remarks on this clonotype: The limits of the CDR3 on the DNA are not certain, so only TCRdb's listed CDR3 is given. The J gene is TRBJ2-2, the V gene TRBV5-1; TRBD1, the table's D call, was not compared with the DNA. Ends included, the CDR3 has 15 residues. From germline, CDR1 is SGHRS and CDR2 YFSETQ. This CDR3 is CASSSDRAFTGSCFF.

This sequence joins TRBV28 and TRBJ2-1, with 9 bases identical to TRBD1. The germline CDR1 and CDR2 sequences are MDHEN and SYDVKM. V shed 8 bases and J 16 bases; nucleotides not matched to a gene: 6. The CDR3 has 10 residues. The CDR3, as DNA: TGTGCCAGCGAAGGGACAGGGTTATTCTTC. The encoded protein is CASEGTGLFF.

The genes are TRBV5-1 and TRBJ1-1; TRBD1 agrees at 8 bases. Germline CDR1 and CDR2: SGHRS and YFSETQ. J gave up 1 base and V 6 bases, and 5 bases lay outside the gene matches. The CDR3 contains 14 residues. Written as DNA, the CDR3 is TGCGCCAGCACCAAAACAGGGGGGAACACTGAAGCTTTCTTT. Translation: CASTKTGGNTEAFF.

This clonotype was counted many times. V usage is TRBV6-2 or TRBV6-3 and J usage is TRBJ2-7, with TRBD1 matching over 7 bases. Losses at the gene ends were 5 bases for V and 6 bases for J; bases not matched to a gene: 4. The CDR3 has 12 residues. Germline CDR1 MNHEY, CDR2 SVGEGT. As DNA, the CDR3 is TGTGCCAGCAGTGTAGGGGGCGTCGAGCAGTACTTC. Amino acid sequence: CASSVGGVEQYF.

Concerning this clonotype itself: It differs at one base from a far larger clone, so likely a read error. V gene TRBV6-2 or TRBV6-3 combines with J gene TRBJ2-7, with a weak D call TRBD2 (6 bases). The CDR3 is made up of 13 amino acids. CDR1 and CDR2 (germline): MNHEY, SVGEGT. CDR3 nucleotide sequence: TGCACCACCTCCCCGGAGGGACGAGCCGAGCAGTACTTC. Translation gives CTTSPEGRAEQYF.

A word on this clonotype: Its ends do not fully match the called genes, so a read error is possible. This chain joins TRBV6-2 or TRBV6-3 and TRBJ1-6; 10 bases align to TRBD1. This CDR3 has 15 amino acids. Germline CDR1 reads MNHEY; CDR2 reads SVGEGT. Written as DNA, the CDR3 is TGTGCCATCAGTCCCCGCGGGACAGGGGAATCACCCCTCCACTTT. It translates to CAISPRGTGESPLHF.

Ten or more counts support this clonotype. In DNA, the CDR3 is TGTGCCAGCAGCCTCGCAGGGACCTCTCTCCACCAGCCCCAGCATTTT. It yields the protein CASSLAGTSLHQPQHF. The rearrangement links TRBV7-9 to TRBJ1-5; possible D gene TRBD1, 5 bases. The V gene lost 5 bases and the J gene lost 7 bases, with 21 bases spanning the gap. Germline V CDR1 and CDR2: SEHNR, FQNEAQ (reference sequence). The CDR3 totals 16 residues.

This rearrangement joins TRBV5-3 to TRBJ2-5; 8 nucleotides match TRBD1. TRBV5-3 is marked as an open reading frame, function uncertain. With V trimmed by 8 bases and J by 2 bases, 8 bases remained unmatched. The CDR3 covers 14 residues. CDR3 loop: CASVRTGRQETQYF. In DNA, the CDR3 is TGTGCCAGCGTCCGGACAGGGAGACAAGAGACCCAGTACTTC.

V usage is TRBV28 and J usage is TRBJ2-7; D could derive from TRBD1 or TRBD2 (7 bases each). V gave up 8 bases and J gave up 6 bases, with 17 bases separating them. Germline-derived CDR1 and CDR2 are MDHEN and SYDVKM. The CDR3 spans 13 residues. The DNA for the CDR3 is TGTGCCAGCGAAGGGAGCGGGACAGTCGAGCAGTACTTC. Protein: CASEGSGTVEQYF.

This clonotype was detected only a few times. The rearrangement uses TRBV20-1 and TRBJ1-2; possibly TRBD1 for D (6 bases). The CDR3 spans 12 residues. The V end lost 5 bases, the J end lost 8 bases, and 15 bases lay between the germline ends. Germline V gene sequence: CDR1 DFQATT, CDR2 SNEGSKA (reference sequence). The CDR3 region is CSALQGPDGYTF. The CDR3 bases are TGCAGTGCTTTACAGGGCCCTGACGGCTACACCTTC.

There are many counts of this clonotype. The chain joins TRBV28 to TRBJ2-1; 7 nucleotides match TRBD1. In germline, CDR1 is MDHEN, CDR2 SYDVKM. This CDR3 is built from 20 residues. The V gene end was trimmed by 6 bases and the J gene end by 7 bases; junction bases not matched to a gene: 27. CDR3: CASSPVPGQANRGTGNEQFF. CDR3 DNA sequence: TGTGCCAGCAGCCCAGTGCCAGGACAGGCCAATAGAGGGACGGGGAATGAGCAGTTCTTC. Filled out from reference TRBV28 and TRBJ2-1, the complete variable domain reads DVKVTQSSRYLVKRTGEKVFLECVQDMDHENMFWYRQDPGLGLRLIYFSYDVKMKEKGDIPEGYSVSREKKERFSLILESASTNQTSMYLCASSPVPGQANRGTGNEQFFGPGTRLTVL.

The chain couples TRBV29-1 to TRBJ2-1; 14 bases line up with TRBD2. Per germline, CDR1 SQVTM and CDR2 ANQGSEA. The CDR3 is 15 amino acids. V trimming: 7 bases; J trimming: 7 bases; junction bases outside the gene matches: 9. CDR3 residues: CSGTPGTSGGNEQFF. In DNA form, the CDR3 reads TGCAGCGGTACCCCCGGGACTAGCGGGGGAAATGAGCAGTTCTTC.

The J gene is TRBJ2-7, the V gene TRBV19; D is possibly TRBD2 (5 bases). The length of the CDR3 is 13 residues. V was clipped by 2 bases and J by 6 bases, with 11 bases between them. Germline V gene data show CDR1 as LNHDA and CDR2 as SQIVND (reference sequence). CDR3 coding DNA: TGTGCCAGTAGTATAACGGGAAACGGCGAGCAGTACTTC. Its protein product is CASSITGNGEQYF.

The chain links TRBV4-2 to TRBJ1-4; tentatively, D is TRBD1 (5 bases). Germline CDR1 LGHNA, CDR2 YNFKEQ. V was trimmed by 2 bases and J by 5 bases, leaving 9 bases between them. The CDR3 runs 14 residues. The CDR3 reads CASSQPTGNEKLFF. CDR3 nucleotide sequence: TGTGCCAGCAGCCAACCTACAGGAAATGAAAAACTGTTTTTT.

The chain links TRBV5-1 to TRBJ2-1; 8 nucleotides agree with TRBD2. V was pared by 3 bases and J by 7 bases, with 9 bases of the junction left unmatched. This CDR3 region has 15 residues. Germline V gene data show CDR1 as SGHRS and CDR2 as YFSETQ. The CDR3 sequence: CASSSSGAGVNEQFF. In DNA, the CDR3 is TGCGCCAGCAGCTCCTCCGGAGCGGGAGTTAATGAGCAGTTCTTC.

CDR3 sequence reads: CASSVGGYNSPLHF. The CDR3 region has the DNA TGTGCCAGCAGTGTAGGGGGCTATAATTCACCCCTCCACTTT. The rearrangement uses TRBV2 and TRBJ1-6, with D possibly matching TRBD1 (6 bases). This CDR3 comprises 14 residues. Germline CDR1 and CDR2: SNHLY and FYNNEI. Trimming cost V 4 bases and J 3 bases, with 7 bases left between them.

This clonotype was counted many times. This chain joins TRBV28 and TRBJ2-6; D gene ambiguous. V was trimmed by 3 bases and J by 4 bases, leaving 4 bases between them. Germline lookup yields CDR1 MDHEN and CDR2 SYDVKM. The CDR3 has 13 residues. The CDR3 reads CASSLGGANVLTF. As DNA, the CDR3 is TGTGCCAGCAGTTTGGGGGGGGCCAACGTCCTGACTTTC.

Comments on this clonotype: A far larger clone is just one base off, so this is likely a read error. The rearrangement uses TRBV1 and TRBJ1-6; the table names TRBD1, a call not compared with the DNA. TRBV1 is described as a pseudogene. The CDR3 contains 17 residues. Here the CDR3 DNA reads TGTGCCAGCAGCGCTCCGGGGAAGGGGGTTTATAATTCACCCCTCCACTTT. Encoded protein: CASSAPGKGVYNSPLHF.

Relative to its sample, this clonotype is medium-sized. The chain's CDR3 is CASSYSMASGSYEQYF. As DNA, the CDR3 is TGTGCCAGCAGTTACTCGATGGCTAGCGGGTCCTACGAGCAGTACTTC. This chain uses TRBV6-6 with TRBJ2-7, with 8 bases identical to TRBD2. From germline, CDR1 is MNHNY and CDR2 SVGAGI (reference sequence). V was clipped by 0 bases and J by 1 base; unmatched bases: 5. The CDR3 is made up of 16 amino acids.